Following are 9 T cell receptor beta chains from one sample sequenced in a study of blood T cell repertoires in COVID-19. Clones were read by immunoSEQ multiplex PCR, and TCRdb kept only the in-frame ones, dropping some. The table has tens of thousands of clones, approximately 80% seen once. What was sequenced was peripheral blood. The receptors here all came from a man between 45 and 60 years old with COVID-19, enrolled during active disease.

CDR3 in amino acids: CASSSRVLPSRTGELFF. CDR3 DNA sequence: TGTGCCAGCAGTTCGCGGGTCCTCCCCTCCCGCACCGGGGAGCTGTTTTTT. The J gene is TRBJ2-2, the V gene TRBV6-2 or TRBV6-3; maybe TRBD2 (5 bases). This CDR3 has 17 amino acids. Germline CDR1 and CDR2: MNHEY and SVGEGT. Trimming pared 4 bases from V and 4 bases from J, leaving 19 bases between.

CDR3 in DNA: TGTGCCAGCCGTTCAGGGGGCGGGACAACTAATGAAAAACTGTTTTTT. Protein sequence: CASRSGGGTTNEKLFF. The genes are TRBV7-8 and TRBJ1-4, with 8 bases identical to TRBD1. The junction had 8 bases not matched to a gene; V was cut back by 8 bases and J by 0 bases. Germline V gene lookup returns CDR1 SGHVS and CDR2 FQNEAQ. The CDR3 consists of 16 residues.

This chain uses TRBV10-1 with TRBJ2-3; TRBD2 matches 7 bases. The CDR3 is 17 amino acids. Germline trimming cut 1 base from V and 0 bases from J; bases unmatched to any gene: 7. CDR1 is WNHNN, CDR2 SYGVQD, per germline (reference sequence). This CDR3 reads CASSEFRAGLSTDTQYF. The CDR3 DNA is TGCGCCAGCAGTGAGTTCCGAGCGGGGCTCAGCACAGATACGCAGTATTTT.

The chain couples TRBV4-1 to TRBJ2-5; 7 bases fit TRBD1. V was pared by 0 bases and J by 7 bases, with 8 bases of the junction left unmatched. The CDR3 has 15 residues. Germline CDR1 MGHRA, CDR2 YSYEKL. DNA of the CDR3: TGCGCCAGCAGCCAAGAGTCCGGGACAGACCGGACCCAGTACTTC. Its translation: CASSQESGTDRTQYF.

The genes are TRBV10-3 and TRBJ2-2; a weak D match, TRBD1 (6 bases). Looked up from germline, CDR1 is ENHRY and CDR2 is SYGVKD. The CDR3 has 14 amino acids. V lost 6 bases and J lost 7, with 15 bases in between. CDR3 residues: CAIRPQGADGELFF. DNA for the CDR3: TGTGCCATCAGACCACAGGGAGCGGACGGGGAGCTGTTTTTT.

CDR3 region: CASSVGGASFEQFF. Written as DNA, the CDR3 is TGTGCCAGCAGCGTAGGGGGAGCCTCTTTTGAGCAGTTCTTC. The rearrangement joins TRBV9 to TRBJ2-1; tentative D call: TRBD2 (5 bases). V lost 0 bases to trimming and J lost 9 bases, with 13 bases between them. The CDR3 has 14 residues. The germline V gene encodes CDR1 SGDLS and CDR2 YYNGEE.

J is TRBJ1-6 and V is TRBV30; TRBD1 matches at 9 bases. The CDR3 sequence is 15 residues long. Germline V CDR1 and CDR2: GTSNPN, SVGIG (reference sequence). J lost 8 bases, V lost 3 bases, and 8 bases had no gene match. The CDR3 loop is CAWRSGQGLYSPLHF. The CDR3 DNA follows: TGTGCCTGGAGGTCGGGACAGGGACTGTATTCACCCCTCCACTTT.

V usage is TRBV7-3 and J usage is TRBJ1-2; D unclear. The CDR3 extends over 15 amino acids. The germline V gene encodes CDR1 SGHTA and CDR2 FQGTGA. V dropped 5 bases and J dropped 2 bases, with 15 bases sitting between them. CDR3 protein: CASSLRRAGNYGYTF. As DNA, the CDR3 is TGTGCCAGCAGCCTACGTCGGGCGGGAAACTATGGCTACACCTTC.

The chain uses TRBV3-1 (or the pseudogene TRBV3-2) and TRBJ2-7; TRBD2 aligns across 11 bases. J was trimmed by 3 bases and V by 5 bases; bases with no gene match: 3. The CDR3 has 14 residues. The germline V gene has CDR1 LGHDT and CDR2 YNNKEL (reference sequence). The CDR3 nucleotides are TGTGCCAGCAGCAGGCTAGCGGGGGGCTACGAGCAGTACTTC. Its protein is CASSRLAGGYEQYF.